The 27 T cell receptor beta chains presented below share a single source sample, sequenced in a study of blood T cell repertoires in COVID-19. The repertoire was sequenced with immunoSEQ multiplex PCR; TCRdb's copy has only in-frame clones and lacks some. In the table there are 110,000 or so clones, 81% of which are singletons. The sequenced material came from peripheral blood. These receptors came from a man aged 80 or over with acute or convalescent COVID-19.

This clone came up a few times. This sequence joins TRBV5-8 and TRBJ1-5; 7 nucleotides agree with TRBD1. Germline V CDR1 and CDR2: SGHTS, YDEGEE. V shed 4 bases and J 7 bases; nucleotides not matched to a gene: 11. The CDR3 runs 15 residues. In DNA form, the CDR3 reads TGTGCCAGCAGCATTGGACAGGCTAGGGGACAGCCCCAGCATTTT. It yields the protein CASSIGQARGQPQHF.

The CDR3 DNA follows: TGTGCCAGCAGCCCCGACAGGTTGGAGACCCAGTACTTC. The encoded protein is CASSPDRLETQYF. The V gene is TRBV7-3, the J gene TRBJ2-5, with D maybe TRBD1 (6 bases). Trimming took off 5 bases at V and 5 bases at J, with 12 bases between the two ends. CDR1 is SGHTA, CDR2 FQGTGA, per germline. The CDR3 extends over 13 amino acids.

This chain connects TRBV27 to TRBJ1-2; 7 bases are shared with TRBD1. Germline-derived CDR1 and CDR2 are MNHEY and SMNVEV (reference sequence). The trim removed 5 bases at V and 2 bases at J, leaving 8 bases unmatched. This CDR3 region has 15 residues. The CDR3 is CASSRGQVGNYGYTF. DNA for the CDR3: TGTGCCAGCAGTCGAGGACAGGTCGGAAACTATGGCTACACCTTC.

This chain links TRBV19 with TRBJ1-2; D is perhaps TRBD1 (5 bases). The CDR3 spans 13 residues. The germline V gene has CDR1 LNHDA and CDR2 SQIVND (reference sequence). V lost 3 bases to trimming and J lost 7 bases, with 12 bases between them. The CDR3 DNA reads TGTGCCAGTAGTATGCAGGGTTTGAGTGGCTACACCTTC. This codes for CASSMQGLSGYTF.

The rearrangement links TRBV5-1 to TRBJ1-2; no definite D call. The CDR3 is 12 residues long. In germline, CDR1 is SGHRS, CDR2 YFSETQ. V was cut by 3 bases and J by 6 bases, with 9 bases left in between. The CDR3 DNA follows: TGCGCCAGCAGCTCGGGAGGGAATGGCTACACCTTC. Amino acid sequence: CASSSGGNGYTF.

CDR3 nucleotides: TGCGCCAGCAGCCGGGGACAGGGCGGAGGTGAGAAGGAGACCCAGTACTTC. It is translated as CASSRGQGGGEKETQYF. The chain joins TRBV4-3 to TRBJ2-5; 9 bases fit TRBD1. Trimming took 4 bases from V and 5 from J; bases not matched to a gene: 14. CDR3 length equals 17 residues. Germline lookup yields CDR1 LGHNA and CDR2 YSLEER.

V and J are TRBV4-3 and TRBJ2-5; unclear D gene. V lost 0 bases to trimming and J lost 3 bases, with 11 bases between them. Germline CDR1 is LGHNA and CDR2 is YSLEER. The CDR3 covers 15 residues. The CDR3 protein is CASSQEYVGEETQYF. The CDR3 DNA is TGCGCCAGCAGCCAAGAGTACGTGGGCGAAGAGACCCAGTACTTC.

In this sample, this clone turned up once. The gene calls are TRBV5-4 and TRBJ2-2, with 9 bases lining up with TRBD1. J lost 4 bases, V lost 2 bases, and 3 bases had no gene match. Germline CDR1 SGHNT, CDR2 YYREEE (reference sequence). The CDR3 is 15 residues long. The CDR3: CASSFWTGVTGELFF. CDR3 DNA: TGTGCCAGCAGCTTCTGGACAGGGGTCACCGGGGAGCTGTTTTTT.

J is TRBJ2-2 and V is TRBV30, with TRBD2 identical over 10 bases. The CDR3 runs 14 residues. J gave up 6 bases and V 2 bases, and 3 bases lay outside the gene matches. Germline values: CDR1 GTSNPN, CDR2 SVGIG (reference sequence). The CDR3 DNA is TGTGCCTGGAGTAGGACTAGCGGACCCGGGGAGCTGTTTTTT. Translating gives CAWSRTSGPGELFF.

The V gene is TRBV30, the J gene TRBJ1-1; D gene uncertain. Germline V CDR1 and CDR2: GTSNPN, SVGIG (reference sequence). This CDR3 contains 13 residues. With 1 base removed from V and 3 bases from J, the gap between germline ends came to 9 bases. In DNA form, the CDR3 reads TGTGCCTGGAGTGGTGGAGCTTACACTGAAGCTTTCTTT. Its protein product is CAWSGGAYTEAFF.

V usage is TRBV5-1 and J usage is TRBJ1-1, with D perhaps matching TRBD1 (5 bases). The CDR3 covers 13 residues. Germline V gene sequence: CDR1 SGHRS, CDR2 YFSETQ. Trimming stripped 0 bases from V and 10 bases from J, with 13 bases between. The CDR3 loop is CASSLVGRAGAFF. The CDR3 nucleotides read TGCGCCAGCAGCTTGGTCGGCAGGGCAGGAGCTTTCTTT.

The chain recombines TRBV12-5 with TRBJ2-2; 8 bases agree with TRBD1. The CDR3 extends over 16 amino acids. Germline V gene data show CDR1 as LGHNT and CDR2 as FRNRAP. With V trimmed by 6 bases and J by 3 bases, 9 bases remained unmatched. The CDR3 nucleotides read TGTGCTAGTGGACCCGGACAGGGCGCTTACACCGGGGAGCTGTTTTTT. Protein sequence: CASGPGQGAYTGELFF.

The chain couples TRBV15 to TRBJ2-7; D unresolved. The length of the CDR3 is 15 residues. Germline CDR1 is LNHNV and CDR2 is YYDKDF (reference sequence). The germline V and J ends were trimmed by 0 bases and 5 bases, with 14 bases remaining between them. The CDR3 DNA sequence: TGTGCCACCAGCAGAGAGAAGGTTCCCAGGAACGAGCAGTACTTC. It yields the protein CATSREKVPRNEQYF. Based on the CDR3 plus reference TRBV15 and TRBJ2-7, the full variable domain is DAMVIQNPRYQVTQFGKPVTLSCSQTLNHNVMYWYQQKSSQAPKLLFHYYDKDFNNEADTPDNFQSRRPNTSFCFLDIRSPGLGDTAMYLCATSREKVPRNEQYFGPGTRLTVT.

The chain is built from TRBV30 and TRBJ2-7; D not certain. Germline CDR1 GTSNPN, CDR2 SVGIG (reference sequence). The CDR3 spans 12 residues. V lost 2 bases to trimming and J lost 1 base, with 6 bases between them. The CDR3 nucleotides are TGTGCCTGGAGTATCGGGTCCTACGAGCAGTACTTC. Protein product: CAWSIGSYEQYF.

The chain links TRBV18 to TRBJ2-4, with TRBD1 matching over 7 bases. This CDR3 contains 16 residues. The germline V gene encodes CDR1 KGHSH and CDR2 LQKENI. Trimming at V came to 0 bases and at J to 0 bases, leaving 2 bases not matched to a gene. CDR3 nucleotide sequence: TGTGCCAGCTCACCACCGGGACAGTTAGCCAAAAACATTCAGTACTTC. This gives the protein CASSPPGQLAKNIQYF.

The chain uses TRBV5-1 and TRBJ2-7; weak D call: TRBD1 (6 bases). Trimming left V 2 bases short and J 7 bases short, with 16 bases between. The germline CDR1 and CDR2 sequences are SGHRS and YFSETQ. CDR3 length: 14 residues. CDR3 sequence (DNA): TGCGCCAGCAGCTTCAGGACAGAACTGAGTGAGCAGTACTTC. Amino acids: CASSFRTELSEQYF.

This chain joins TRBV5-1 and TRBJ1-1; no definite D call. Per germline, CDR1 SGHRS and CDR2 YFSETQ. V lost 3 bases and J 3 bases, leaving 12 bases between the germline ends. The CDR3 contains 14 residues. The CDR3 loop is CASSYGRGHTEAFF. As DNA, the CDR3 is TGCGCCAGCAGCTACGGCCGGGGTCACACTGAAGCTTTCTTT.

The chain employs TRBV5-4 and TRBJ1-3; no reliable D call. From germline, CDR1 is SGHNT and CDR2 YYREEE (reference sequence). Trimming removed 0 bases at V and 0 bases at J, with 16 bases between. CDR3 length equals 18 residues. DNA of the CDR3: TGTGCCAGCAGCTTGGCCGTTGGAGCGGGCTTCTCTGGAAACACCATATATTTT. Protein product: CASSLAVGAGFSGNTIYF.

This rearrangement joins TRBV28 to TRBJ2-2; TRBD1 matches at 7 bases. Per germline, CDR1 MDHEN and CDR2 SYDVKM. The CDR3 runs to 16 residues. The ends lost 3 bases at V and 4 bases at J; junction bases unmatched: 8. Here the CDR3 reads CASSFLKGAGTGELFF. Written as DNA, the CDR3 is TGTGCCAGCAGTTTCTTGAAGGGGGCGGGCACCGGGGAGCTGTTTTTT.

The V gene is TRBV18, the J gene TRBJ1-2; 10 bases agree with TRBD1. J was trimmed by 3 bases and V by 3 bases; bases with no gene match: 10. The CDR3 is 17 amino acids. Per the germline V gene, CDR1 is KGHSH and CDR2 is LQKENI. The CDR3 bases are TGTGCCAGCTCACCCCCCTCCGGGACAGGGGAGCACTATGGCTACACCTTC. It translates to CASSPPSGTGEHYGYTF.

The genes are TRBV6-5 and TRBJ1-2; TRBD1 might be the D (6 bases). The V end was cut by 4 bases, the J end by 3 bases, with 9 bases between. CDR1 and CDR2 from the germline V gene are MNHEY and SVGAGI. The CDR3 is 13 amino acids. The CDR3 loop reads CASSSGQHYGYTF. The CDR3 DNA sequence: TGTGCCAGCAGTTCCGGACAGCACTATGGCTACACCTTC.

The chain employs TRBV28 and TRBJ1-1, with TRBD1 matching 7 bases. Germline V CDR1 and CDR2: MDHEN, SYDVKM. V trimming: 5 bases; J trimming: 1 base; junction bases outside the gene matches: 7. The CDR3 sequence is 15 residues long. CDR3 sequence reads: CASSPPGQPNTEAFF. CDR3 in DNA: TGTGCCAGCAGTCCACCGGGACAGCCGAACACTGAAGCTTTCTTT. The variable domain in full, with the rest retrieved from reference TRBV28 and TRBJ1-1, is DVKVTQSSRYLVKRTGEKVFLECVQDMDHENMFWYRQDPGLGLRLIYFSYDVKMKEKGDIPEGYSVSREKKERFSLILESASTNQTSMYLCASSPPGQPNTEAFFGQGTRLTVV.

V and J are TRBV6-4 and TRBJ2-1; D is unresolved. The CDR3 contains 15 residues. V was shortened by 8 bases and J by 6 bases, with 20 bases between the two germline ends. The germline V gene has CDR1 MRHNA and CDR2 SNTAGT. CDR3: CASRLYHGPGNEQFF. The CDR3 DNA is TGTGCCAGCCGACTGTACCACGGCCCGGGCAATGAGCAGTTCTTC.

This clone occurred a few times. CDR3 protein: CASSLYQGSYEQYF. The CDR3 DNA is TGTGCCAGCAGCTTATACCAGGGGTCCTACGAGCAGTACTTC. The chain joins TRBV7-2 to TRBJ2-7, with a weak D call TRBD1 (6 bases). This CDR3 has 14 residues. Trimming stripped 2 bases from V and 1 base from J, with 9 bases between. Germline V gene lookup returns CDR1 SGHTA and CDR2 FQGNSA.

Only a few counts were recorded for this clone. The CDR3 DNA follows: TGTGCCAGCAGGATTAATAGCGGGAAAGCAGATACGCAGTATTTT. Translated: CASRINSGKADTQYF. The rearrangement uses TRBV2 and TRBJ2-3; TRBD2 matches at 8 bases. V shed 6 bases and J 4 bases; nucleotides not matched to a gene: 9. The CDR3 is 15 amino acids. CDR1 is SNHLY, CDR2 FYNNEI, per germline.

The rearrangement uses TRBV27 and TRBJ2-3; TRBD2 matches 7 bases. Looked up from germline, CDR1 is MNHEY and CDR2 is SMNVEV (reference sequence). This CDR3 is built from 14 residues. Trimming at V came to 6 bases and at J to 4 bases, leaving 7 bases not matched to a gene. The DNA of the CDR3 is TGTGCCAGCAGGAAAGCGGGAAGGTCAGATACGCAGTATTTT. Translation gives CASRKAGRSDTQYF.

The chain couples TRBV9 to TRBJ2-3, with TRBD2 as a possible D gene (5 bases). This CDR3 spans 16 amino acids. Germline values: CDR1 SGDLS, CDR2 YYNGEE. Trimming shortened V by 0 bases and J by 0 bases, and 11 bases separated the two germline ends. The CDR3 DNA sequence: TGTGCCAGCAGCGTAGATTCCGGGATTAGCACAGATACGCAGTATTTT. Protein: CASSVDSGISTDTQYF.